Listed here are 10 T cell receptor beta chains from one sample, sequenced in a study of blood T cell repertoires in COVID-19. Repertoires were generated with immunoSEQ multiplex PCR, while TCRdb's copy carries only in-frame clones and drops some. Among approximately 260,000 clones listed, over 85% were seen once. The sequenced sample consisted of PBMCs or T cells enriched from blood (not recorded which). Receptors originate from a woman aged 60 to 75 who had recovered from COVID-19.

This chain uses TRBV19 with TRBJ1-2; TRBD1 matches 7 bases. CDR3 length equals 15 residues. Trimming cost V 2 bases and J 4 bases; bases outside gene matches: 7. Germline assignment: CDR1 LNHDA and CDR2 SQIVND (reference sequence). The DNA for the CDR3 is TGTGCCAGTAGTATACGACAGGGCAACGGCTATGGCTACACCTTC. It codes for CASSIRQGNGYGYTF.

CDR3 coding DNA: TGCAGCGTCCGGGACAGGGACTACGAGCAGTACTTC. This sequence encodes CSVRDRDYEQYF. This chain connects TRBV29-1 to TRBJ2-7; TRBD1 aligns across 9 bases. With 6 bases clipped from V and 3 bases from J, the junction kept 3 bases outside the gene matches. The CDR3 is 12 amino acids. Germline values: CDR1 SQVTM, CDR2 ANQGSEA.

The CDR3 sequence: CASSIRDTRYTF. CDR3 bases: TGTGCCAGCAGTATCCGGGACACACGCTACACCTTC. V and J are TRBV28 and TRBJ1-2; maybe TRBD1 (6 bases). CDR1 is MDHEN, CDR2 SYDVKM, per germline. This CDR3 has 12 amino acids. V was shortened by 5 bases and J by 9 bases, with 13 bases between the two germline ends.

This clone has just a few counts. The rearrangement links TRBV10-1 to TRBJ1-1; a possible D gene is TRBD1 (5 bases). The V gene lost 2 bases and the J gene lost 5 bases, with 15 bases spanning the gap. This CDR3 region has 15 residues. Germline V gene lookup returns CDR1 WNHNN and CDR2 SYGVQD (reference sequence). The DNA of the CDR3 is TGCGCCAGCAGTGAGGACAGAGTCCCGTGGACTGAAGCTTTCTTT. Its translation: CASSEDRVPWTEAFF.

This chain uses TRBV30 with TRBJ1-4; TRBD1 might be the D (6 bases). The CDR3 covers 17 residues. CDR1 is GTSNPN, CDR2 SVGIG, per germline (reference sequence). Between the trimmed V and J ends, which lost 4 bases and 0 bases, there was a span of 18 bases. The DNA for the CDR3 is TGTGCCTGGACCGCCTCGCGGACAGATGCAACTAATGAAAAACTGTTTTTT. Protein sequence: CAWTASRTDATNEKLFF.

J is TRBJ1-1 and V is TRBV9; the match to TRBD1 covers 11 bases. V trimming: 4 bases; J trimming: 5 bases; junction bases outside the gene matches: 4. Per the germline V gene, CDR1 is SGDLS and CDR2 is YYNGEE. This CDR3 contains 14 residues. The CDR3 nucleotides are TGTGCCAGCAGCCCTGGGACAGGGGGAACTGAAGCTTTCTTT. This gives the protein CASSPGTGGTEAFF. The entire variable domain, with the rest obtained from reference TRBV9 and TRBJ1-1, is as follows: DSGVTQTPKHLITATGQRVTLRCSPRSGDLSVYWYQQSLDQGLQFLIQYYNGEERAKGNILERFSAQQFPDLHSELNLSSLELGDSALYFCASSPGTGGTEAFFGQGTRLTVV.

The chain joins TRBV11-3 to TRBJ2-2; D not certain. V was trimmed by 10 bases and J by 5 bases, leaving 11 bases between them. Germline-derived CDR1 and CDR2 are SGHNT and YENEEA. This CDR3 region has 12 residues. The CDR3 protein is CATYLLTGELFF. CDR3 sequence (DNA): TGTGCCACCTACCTCCTGACCGGGGAGCTGTTTTTT.

The chain couples TRBV6-5 to TRBJ1-6; TRBD1 agrees at 7 bases. With 0 bases clipped from V and 9 bases from J, the junction kept 5 bases outside the gene matches. The germline CDR1 and CDR2 sequences are MNHEY and SVGAGI. The CDR3 totals 15 residues. CDR3 bases: TGTGCCAGCAGTTACTCTAAGGGGGCTAGTTCACCCCTCCACTTT. Translated, it gives CASSYSKGASSPLHF.

Only one count was recorded for this clone. V gene TRBV28 combines with J gene TRBJ2-1, with TRBD2 identical over 8 bases. The trim removed 6 bases at V and 3 bases at J, leaving 16 bases unmatched. The CDR3 has 18 amino acids. Per the germline V gene, CDR1 is MDHEN and CDR2 is SYDVKM. The CDR3 DNA reads TGTGCCAGCAGGGAAACCCCTAGCGGGCGGATCCTCTACAATGAGCAGTTCTTC. Translating it yields CASRETPSGRILYNEQFF.

The chain employs TRBV5-5 and TRBJ1-4, with D unresolved. The germline V gene has CDR1 SGHKS and CDR2 YYEKEE (reference sequence). The CDR3 sequence is 15 residues long. V shed 0 bases and J shed 0 bases, with 6 bases lying between them. CDR3 sequence: CASSLAQTTNEKLFF. As DNA, the CDR3 is TGTGCCAGCAGCTTGGCGCAGACAACTAATGAAAAACTGTTTTTT.